This TCR beta chain stems from a study of blood T cell repertoires in COVID-19. Study in general: Acute and convalescent COVID-19 specimens originated in the United States, Italy and Spain. Nucleic acid was either cDNA or gDNA, and it came from T cells, B-cell-depleted T cells, or PBMCs.

Sequencing used immunoSEQ multiplex PCR; TCRdb keeps in-frame clones, though not all of them. The sample carries approximately 130,000 clones, about four fifths recorded once. A note on this clone: At one of its ends the junction is not consistent with the germline gene, which may arise from a read error.

This TCR was sampled from a man between 35 and 55 years old with active or convalescent COVID-19. The material sequenced was peripheral blood.

As DNA, the CDR3 is TGTGCTAGCAGCTTAGGCGGGGATAACAATGAGCAGTTCTTC. This translates into CASSLGGDNNEQFF. V usage is TRBV7-7 and J usage is TRBJ2-1; a weak D match, TRBD2 (6 bases). This CDR3 is built from 14 residues. Germline V lookup: CDR1 SSHAT, CDR2 FNYEAQ (reference sequence).